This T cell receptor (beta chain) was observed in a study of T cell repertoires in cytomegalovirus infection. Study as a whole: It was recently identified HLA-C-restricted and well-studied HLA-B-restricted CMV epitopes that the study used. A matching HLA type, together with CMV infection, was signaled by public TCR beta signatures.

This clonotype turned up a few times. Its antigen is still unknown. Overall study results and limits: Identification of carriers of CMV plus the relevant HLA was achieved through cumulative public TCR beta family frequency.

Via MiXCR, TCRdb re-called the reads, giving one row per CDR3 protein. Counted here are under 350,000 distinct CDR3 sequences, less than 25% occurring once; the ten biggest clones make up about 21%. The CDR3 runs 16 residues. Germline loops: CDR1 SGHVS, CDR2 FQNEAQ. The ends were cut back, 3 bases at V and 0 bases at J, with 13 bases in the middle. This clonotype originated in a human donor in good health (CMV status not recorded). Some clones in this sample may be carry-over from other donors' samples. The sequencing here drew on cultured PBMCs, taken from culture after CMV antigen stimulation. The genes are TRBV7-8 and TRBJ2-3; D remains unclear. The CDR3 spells CASSFRRITSTDTQYF. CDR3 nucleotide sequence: TGTGCCAGCAGCTTTAGACGGATTACTAGCACAGATACGCAGTATTTT.